This T cell receptor beta chain was sequenced during a study of molecular identifiers for immune sequencing clone quantification. Study-wide background: Four of five splits of RNA from roughly 18,000 or 92,000 naive CD8 cells were sequenced in replicates.

Study-wide points: Barcode collisions between identical TCR molecules could shrink estimates of highly expanded clone sizes. Reports indicate spiked Jurkat TCR RNA from one cell could be found among about 1 million naive cells.

TCRdb redid the calling of the PCR reads with MiXCR, one entry per CDR3 protein. This table holds about 10,000 distinct CDR3 sequences, approximately 20% found once. Relative to its sample, this clonotype is medium-sized. Its antigen is as yet unknown. V lost 5 bases to trimming and J lost 8 bases; unmatched junction nucleotides: 12. The length of the CDR3 is 15 residues. Germline V lookup: CDR1 MDHEN, CDR2 SYDVKM. The sorting of naive CD8 T cells used the CD8+CD4-CCR7+CD45RA+ phenotype. The sequenced sample consisted of naive CD8+ T cells from blood, with Jurkat cell RNA spiked in. This sample's subset: FACS-sorted CD8+CD4-CCR7+CD45RA+ naive T cells. The TCR sequence derives from a human donor in good health. Some libraries in this study had Jurkat cell RNA spiked in. V and J are TRBV28 and TRBJ1-2, with TRBD1 identical over 9 bases. The CDR3 loop is CASSHRDRVSRGYTF. CDR3 DNA sequence: TGTGCCAGCAGTCACCGGGACAGGGTCTCCCGGGGCTACACCTTC.